What follows is one T cell receptor beta chain and its context. Its antigen is still unknown. There was one heparinised blood draw per donor, averaging roughly 0.12 L. CD4+ cells of the naive, central memory, regulatory and stem cell-like memory types were sorted via CD45RO/CCR7/CD25/CD127/CD95/CD27. The data belong to a study of beta chain features in type 1 diabetes. Study results and caveats: In these data, an HLA type influence on TCRB rearrangement remained unresolved. Researchers report that Type 1 diabetes patients had moderately but significantly shorter TCRB CDR3s across all four CD4+ subsets.

The authors reverse transcribed all of the isolated RNA, so sequencing captured expressed TCRB transcripts. Clones were read by immunoSEQ multiplex PCR, and TCRdb kept only the in-frame ones, dropping some. The sample has under 900,000 clones; 15% to 20% are singletons. This TCR was sampled from a woman aged 18-35 years in good health. What was sequenced was naive CD4+ T cells from blood.

CDR3: CASSPTSGTYNEQFF. The DNA for the CDR3 is TGTGCCAGTAGTCCGACTAGCGGGACTTACAATGAGCAGTTCTTC. This sequence joins TRBV19 and TRBJ2-1; 11 nucleotides align to TRBD2. Germline CDR1 is LNHDA and CDR2 is SQIVND (reference sequence). The J segment lost 4 bases and the V segment lost 5 bases, leaving 4 bases of the junction unmatched. This CDR3 spans 15 amino acids. Based on the CDR3 plus reference TRBV19 and TRBJ2-1, the full variable domain is DGGITQSPKYLFRKEGQNVTLSCEQNLNHDAMYWYRQDPGQGLRLIYYSQIVNDFQKGDIAEGYSVSREKKESFPLTVTSAQKNPTAFYLCASSPTSGTYNEQFFGPGTRLTVL.